This is a list of T cell receptor beta chains from one sample in a study of cytomegalovirus exposure and HLA in healthy donors. The table came from immunoSEQ multiplex PCR; TCRdb's copy has only in-frame clones and leaves some out. Here the sample spans roughly 62,000 clones, just under 95% being singletons. Input material: PBMCs. The receptor set was obtained from a man younger than 30 in good health and CMV-seronegative. Both conserved end residues are part of each CDR3. Fields, in order: clone size, J gene, V gene, D gene, CDR3 DNA, CDR3 protein. D genes are given only for firm matches. Some rows mark clone size as missing; the rest say once, few, many or name a class of expanded clone.

>NA|TRBJ1-4|TRBV19|TRBD1
TGTGCCAGTAGTATCGCCGGGACAGGGAAAGAAAAACTGTTTTTT
CASSIAGTGKEKLFF
>NA|TRBJ1-2|TRBV5-6|TRBD1
TGTGCCAGCAGCCTTTTCACGACAGGGGGCATCTATGGCTACACCTTC
CASSLFTTGGIYGYTF
>NA|TRBJ1-5|TRBV6-1|TRBD1
TGTGCCAGCAGTGAAGCGCCGGGACAGGGTCACCAGCCCCAGCATTTT
CASSEAPGQGHQPQHF
>NA|TRBJ2-7|TRBV5-6|TRBD1
TGTGCCAGCAGCTTAAGGGGGCTTAGCGCCTACGAGCAGTACTTC
CASSLRGLSAYEQYF
>NA|TRBJ2-7|TRBV7-2|NA
TGTGCCAGCCAAGGTGGGCAGGGTGGGTACGAGCAGTACTTC
CASQGGQGGYEQYF
>NA|TRBJ2-3|TRBV7-9|TRBD1
TGTGCCAGCAGCACTAGACAGGGTTCTACGCAGTATTTT
CASSTRQGSTQYF
>NA|TRBJ2-1|TRBV5-4|NA
TGTGCCAGCCGACGATGGCGGTACTGGAATGAGCAGTTCTTC
CASRRWRYWNEQFF
>NA|TRBJ1-1|TRBV6-1|TRBD1
TGTGCCAGCAGTGACCCTAGGACAGGGAAAACTGAAGCTTTCTTT
CASSDPRTGKTEAFF
>once|TRBJ2-1|TRBV6-5|TRBD1
TGTGCCAGCAGGGACAGGGAAGAGAATGAGCAGTTCTTC
CASRDREENEQFF
>NA|TRBJ2-7|TRBV7-2|TRBD2
TGTGCCAGCAGCTTAGTGGATAGTAGCGGGAGAGTTCAGCAGTACTTC
CASSLVDSSGRVQQYF
>NA|TRBJ1-2|TRBV5-1|NA
TGCGCCAGCAGGGACGAGTCGGGACTACACTATGGCTACACCTTC
CASRDESGLHYGYTF